This TCR beta chain was profiled in a study of blood T cell repertoires in COVID-19. Produced via immunoSEQ multiplex PCR; TCRdb's table is partial and in-frame only. The data contain about 200,000 clones, over 70% of them singletons. CDR1 and CDR2 from the germline V gene are MDHEN and SYDVKM. V lost 7 bases and J lost 9; bases outside the gene matches: 16. The CDR3 loop spans 17 amino acids. V is TRBV28 and J is TRBJ2-1; TRBD2 matches at 12 bases. This sequence originates from an elderly woman with acute or convalescent COVID-19. Sequencing was performed on peripheral blood. CDR3 bases: TGTGCCAGCACCAAATACGGTCTAGCGGGAGGGCCGGTTGAGCAGTTCTTC. This sequence encodes CASTKYGLAGGPVEQFF.